Listed below are T cell receptor beta chains from one sample, sequenced in a study of CXCR3-negative and CXCR3-positive naive CD8 T cells. TCRdb derives one entry per CDR3 protein from the 5' RACE reads, leaving out DNA. This sample contains roughly 60,000 distinct CDR3 sequences. The source material was naive CXCR3+ CD8+ T cells from blood. The receptors were gathered from a human donor in good health. Some clones in this sample may be carry-over from other donors' samples. Both conserved end residues are part of each CDR3.

j_call: TRBJ2-1
v_call: TRBV24-1
cdr3_aa: CATRDRDARDEQFF

j_call: TRBJ2-5
v_call: TRBV7-9
cdr3_aa: CASSPKDRLETQYF

j_call: TRBJ1-1
v_call: TRBV9
cdr3_aa: CASSGTGVNTEAFF

j_call: TRBJ2-3
v_call: TRBV6-2/TRBV6-3
cdr3_aa: CASCLRARSTDTQYF

j_call: TRBJ2-1
v_call: TRBV5-1
cdr3_aa: CASSLRTLGTYNEQFF

j_call: TRBJ2-3
v_call: TRBV10-3
cdr3_aa: CAISRGTGSPDTQYF

j_call: TRBJ2-1
v_call: TRBV29-1
cdr3_aa: CSVEGAKEVLFGNEQFF

j_call: TRBJ1-1
v_call: TRBV20-1
cdr3_aa: CSARVQGVHTEAFF

j_call: TRBJ1-5
v_call: TRBV6-6
cdr3_aa: CASTTTTGEYSNQPQHF

j_call: TRBJ2-7
v_call: TRBV15
cdr3_aa: CATRGGNAYEQYF

j_call: TRBJ2-4
v_call: TRBV28
cdr3_aa: CASSLQGSMYF

j_call: TRBJ2-1
v_call: TRBV7-6
cdr3_aa: CASSPLSGTIYNEQFF

j_call: TRBJ1-5
v_call: TRBV11-2
cdr3_aa: CASSPGPPVQPQHF

j_call: TRBJ2-2
v_call: TRBV28
cdr3_aa: CASSLQGLNTGELFF

j_call: TRBJ2-7
v_call: TRBV12-3/TRBV12-4
cdr3_aa: CASSGTGYEQYF

j_call: TRBJ2-7
v_call: TRBV28
cdr3_aa: CASSLLTGTLSYEQYF

j_call: TRBJ1-5
v_call: TRBV7-8
cdr3_aa: CASSGGTAPMGPQHF

j_call: TRBJ1-1
v_call: TRBV10-2
cdr3_aa: CASSGGPANTEAFF

j_call: TRBJ2-3
v_call: TRBV7-2
cdr3_aa: CASSLASSGGTDTQYF

j_call: TRBJ2-7
v_call: TRBV20-1
cdr3_aa: CSASRGSVVEQYF

j_call: TRBJ1-5
v_call: TRBV15
cdr3_aa: CATRPTADSNQPQHF

j_call: TRBJ1-1
v_call: TRBV4-1
cdr3_aa: CASSQDWVNTEAFF

j_call: TRBJ1-3
v_call: TRBV7-9
cdr3_aa: CASRSGPSSGNTIYF

j_call: TRBJ1-1
v_call: TRBV29-1
cdr3_aa: CSVGGGISLEGKREAFF

j_call: TRBJ1-5
v_call: TRBV28
cdr3_aa: CASSLRQFNQPQHF

j_call: TRBJ2-6
v_call: TRBV7-9
cdr3_aa: CASSPPTGDGANVLTF

j_call: TRBJ1-1
v_call: TRBV11-2
cdr3_aa: CASSFCLGTVNTEAFF

j_call: TRBJ2-1
v_call: TRBV4-3
cdr3_aa: CASSPTTSYNEQFF

j_call: TRBJ2-7
v_call: TRBV15
cdr3_aa: CATSRGTADEQYF

j_call: TRBJ2-3
v_call: TRBV7-6
cdr3_aa: CASSLSGGTDTQYF

j_call: TRBJ2-4
v_call: TRBV14
cdr3_aa: CASSYWEGGNIQYF

j_call: TRBJ1-2
v_call: TRBV11-2
cdr3_aa: CASSLGHGPNYGYTF

j_call: TRBJ2-1
v_call: TRBV20-1
cdr3_aa: CSATPGGTGLNEQFF

j_call: TRBJ1-2
v_call: TRBV6-2/TRBV6-3
cdr3_aa: CASKEQMTSNYGYTF

j_call: TRBJ1-1
v_call: TRBV9
cdr3_aa: CASSDKKNTEAFF

j_call: TRBJ2-5
v_call: TRBV21-1
cdr3_aa: CACKKGSGTQYF

j_call: TRBJ2-7
v_call: TRBV12-3/TRBV12-4
cdr3_aa: CASSPGRGTYEQYF

j_call: TRBJ2-3
v_call: TRBV4-3
cdr3_aa: CASSQRPLTDTQYF

j_call: TRBJ2-4
v_call: TRBV5-1
cdr3_aa: CASSPGPTGVNIQYF

j_call: TRBJ1-6
v_call: TRBV4-3
cdr3_aa: CASSQDRTGYGPLHF